A selection of T cell receptor beta chains follows, all from one sample in a study of blood T cell repertoires in COVID-19. Libraries were prepared by immunoSEQ multiplex PCR; TCRdb keeps only in-frame clonotypes and omits some of them. Here the sample spans fewer than 130,000 clones, more than 75% being singletons. Sequencing was carried out using peripheral blood. The origin of the receptors is a human donor in a cohort sampled during active COVID-19. The CDR3 runs from the conserved cysteine through the conserved F or W. Fields, in order: clone size, J gene, V gene, D gene, CDR3 DNA, CDR3 protein. The D gene is left open where the match is weak. Clone size is stated in some rows and not others, as once, few, many or a class when expanded.

clone size: -; J gene: TRBJ2-3; V gene: TRBV7-3; D gene: -; CDR3 DNA: TGTGCCAGCAGCAAAGGGGACTCAAGGGCAGATACGCAGTATTTT; CDR3 protein: CASSKGDSRADTQYF
clone size: many; J gene: TRBJ2-1; V gene: TRBV9; D gene: TRBD2; CDR3 DNA: TGTGCCAGCAGCGTGAGCGGGGGAGTCTCCTACAATGAGCAGTTCTTC; CDR3 protein: CASSVSGGVSYNEQFF
clone size: -; J gene: TRBJ2-3; V gene: TRBV5-1; D gene: TRBD2; CDR3 DNA: TGCGCCAGCAGCTTCGCCCAACTAGCGGGGAGCACAGATACGCAGTATTTT; CDR3 protein: CASSFAQLAGSTDTQYF
clone size: -; J gene: TRBJ2-2; V gene: TRBV5-1; D gene: -; CDR3 DNA: TGCGCCAGCAGTTCTGACGGGACCGGGGAGCTGTTTTTT; CDR3 protein: CASSSDGTGELFF
clone size: -; J gene: TRBJ1-1; V gene: TRBV6-5; D gene: -; CDR3 DNA: TGTGCCAGCAGACCTCCGGCAGGTAGAAGTGCTGAAGCTTTCTTT; CDR3 protein: CASRPPAGRSAEAFF
clone size: -; J gene: TRBJ2-5; V gene: TRBV9; D gene: -; CDR3 DNA: TGTGCCAGCAGCGTGGATCCGACTAGAGTGGAGACCCAGTACTTC; CDR3 protein: CASSVDPTRVETQYF
clone size: -; J gene: TRBJ1-5; V gene: TRBV19; D gene: -; CDR3 DNA: TGTGCCAGTAGTGAATTTGGGGGGAGAGGAAGCAATCAGCCCCAGCATTTT; CDR3 protein: CASSEFGGRGSNQPQHF
clone size: once; J gene: TRBJ1-4; V gene: TRBV9; D gene: TRBD1; CDR3 DNA: TGTGCCAGCAGCCCCTACGACAGGGATGAAAAACTGTTTTTT; CDR3 protein: CASSPYDRDEKLFF
clone size: -; J gene: TRBJ2-3; V gene: TRBV28; D gene: -; CDR3 DNA: TGTGCCAGCAGTCCCCGGAAGGGGCTGACAGATACGCAGTATTTT; CDR3 protein: CASSPRKGLTDTQYF
clone size: -; J gene: TRBJ2-6; V gene: TRBV15; D gene: -; CDR3 DNA: TGTGCCACCAGCAGAGATTTCGGTATAACGGCTGGGGCCAACGTCCTGACTTTC; CDR3 protein: CATSRDFGITAGANVLTF
clone size: -; J gene: TRBJ2-5; V gene: TRBV30; D gene: -; CDR3 DNA: TGTGCCTGGGGGGGACTCGGCGGGGAGACCCAGTACTTC; CDR3 protein: CAWGGLGGETQYF
clone size: -; J gene: TRBJ1-2; V gene: TRBV28; D gene: -; CDR3 DNA: TGTGCCAGCAGTTTATCTACTAGTGAAGCTTACTATGGCTACACCTTC; CDR3 protein: CASSLSTSEAYYGYTF
clone size: -; J gene: TRBJ1-2; V gene: TRBV6-5; D gene: -; CDR3 DNA: TGTGCCAGCAGTTGGACAAAATTTTTAGGCTACACCTTC; CDR3 protein: CASSWTKFLGYTF
clone size: -; J gene: TRBJ1-5; V gene: TRBV15; D gene: TRBD1; CDR3 DNA: TGTGCCACCAGCATCGGACAGGGTAGCAATCAGCCCCAGCATTTT; CDR3 protein: CATSIGQGSNQPQHF
clone size: once; J gene: TRBJ2-1; V gene: TRBV7-9; D gene: TRBD2; CDR3 DNA: TGTGCCAGCAGCTTACCTAGCGGGGTCTACAATGAGCAGTTCTTC; CDR3 protein: CASSLPSGVYNEQFF